This TCR beta chain was identified in a study of blood T cells in healthy people across ages. As regards this clonotype: No antigen is known for it.

Study-wide points: In long-lived donors, naive CD4+ cell counts and diversity exceeded those of aged donors. Among T cells, TCR beta diversity per million cells dropped roughly linearly as age rose. CMV status of donors was not determined, possibly confounding expanded clonotype changes.

Germline V gene sequence: CDR1 MNHEY, CDR2 SVGAGI. CDR3 length equals 14 residues. A J-beta primer mix and a sample-barcoded 5' primer were used in a second PCR of about 7 to 12 cycles. TCRdb called the 5' RACE reads again in MiXCR, with one record for every CDR3 protein. The data contain 1.5 million to 2 million distinct CDR3 sequences, about 50% of them singletons. Sequencing input: blood. The chain combines TRBV6-5 with TRBJ2-4; D might be TRBD2 (5 bases). The DNA end is more similar to TRBJ2-7, so the J call may be wrong. The receptor comes from a woman between 35 and 50 years old in good health. The CDR3 DNA follows: TGTGCCAGCGCCACAACCGGGCTAGGAGGCGAGCAGTACTTC. This translates into CASATTGLGGEQYF.